This T cell receptor beta chain was obtained from a study of graft-versus-host responses after intestinal transplantation. The repertoire was sequenced with immunoSEQ multiplex PCR; TCRdb's copy has only in-frame clones and lacks some. The repertoire holds about 15,000 clones, with over 50% as singletons. Processing released intraepithelial and lamina propria lymphocytes from the graft tissue. The CDR3 is 11 residues long. The germline V gene has CDR1 LNHDA and CDR2 SQIVND (reference sequence). The V end lost 7 bases, the J end lost 5 bases, and 5 bases lay between the germline ends. The TCR sequence derives from a human patient who received an intestinal transplant, so some T cells may come from the graft donor. The specimen was ileum tissue, collected 524 days after transplant. J is TRBJ1-4 and V is TRBV19; no definite D call. CDR3 sequence: CASTLNEKLFF. Written as DNA, the CDR3 is TGTGCCAGTACTCTGAATGAAAAACTGTTTTTT.